The 19 T cell receptor beta chains below come from one sample, sequenced in a study of Graves' ophthalmopathy and Graves' hyperthyroidism. Investigators amplified TCR beta CDR3 regions from RNA transcripts. In the first round, RT-PCR was carried out with HTBI primers, and a multiplex PCR formed the second round. From the multiplex PCR reads, TCRdb called clonotypes with MiXCR, one entry per CDR3 protein. Here the sample spans 200,000 to 250,000 distinct CDR3 sequences, about a fifth being singletons. The source material was peripheral blood. The receptors originated from a woman aged 45-59 years with Graves' ophthalmopathy.

The chain uses TRBV7-9 and TRBJ2-7, with a tentative D call TRBD1 (7 bases). CDR3 length: 15 amino acids. V lost 7 bases to trimming and J lost 1 base, with 17 bases between them. In germline, CDR1 is SEHNR, CDR2 FQNEAQ (reference sequence). For the CDR3, the DNA is TGTGCCAGCACTTTCCTCCAGGGGGGATCCTACGAGCAGTACTTC. This translates into CASTFLQGGSYEQYF.

This clonotype appeared many times. V and J are TRBV11-2 and TRBJ1-1, with D unresolved. CDR1 SGHAT and CDR2 FQNNGV come from the germline V gene. The CDR3 contains 14 residues. V was trimmed by 2 bases and J by 0 bases, leaving 7 bases between them. CDR3 sequence: CASSLNLVNTEAFF. The CDR3 DNA reads as TGTGCCAGCAGCTTAAACCTGGTGAACACTGAAGCTTTCTTT.

Many counts were recorded for this clonotype. This chain joins TRBV6-5 and TRBJ2-7; tentatively, D is TRBD1 (6 bases). Germline lookup yields CDR1 MNHEY and CDR2 SVGAGI. V was clipped by 4 bases and J by 3 bases, with 13 bases between them. This CDR3 comprises 14 residues. CDR3 bases: TGTGCCAGCAGTTCTTATTCGGACAGCTACGAGCAGTACTTC. Translation: CASSSYSDSYEQYF.

V usage is TRBV20-1 and J usage is TRBJ1-5, with D perhaps TRBD1 (5 bases). Deletions cut 3 bases from V and 2 bases from J, with 17 bases between. In germline, CDR1 is DFQATT, CDR2 SNEGSKA (reference sequence). This CDR3 comprises 16 residues. CDR3 protein: CSASKLGHHGNQPQHF. The CDR3 DNA sequence: TGCAGTGCTAGTAAATTAGGACACCACGGCAATCAGCCCCAGCATTTT.

This clonotype was counted ten times or more. CDR3 amino acids: CSARSTTGDGNTIYF. CDR3 coding DNA: TGCAGTGCTAGATCGACGACAGGGGATGGAAACACCATATATTTT. This chain uses TRBV20-1 with TRBJ1-3, with 8 bases that match TRBD1. Germline CDR1 reads DFQATT; CDR2 reads SNEGSKA (reference sequence). V gave up 2 bases and J gave up 3 bases; unmatched junction bases: 6. The CDR3 spans 15 residues.

This sequence joins TRBV3-1 and TRBJ2-7; no definite D call. Trimming removed 3 bases at V and 3 bases at J, with 6 bases between. Germline-derived CDR1 and CDR2 are LGHDT and YNNKEL (reference sequence). This CDR3 region has 12 residues. The CDR3 coding sequence is TGTGCCAGCAGCCAGACGTACTACGAGCAGTACTTC. The encoded protein is CASSQTYYEQYF.

This clonotype was counted many times. The chain joins TRBV7-6 to TRBJ2-5; 8 nucleotides match TRBD2. With V trimmed by 7 bases and J by 5 bases, 9 bases remained unmatched. CDR1 and CDR2 (germline): SGHVS, FNYEAQ. The CDR3 consists of 14 residues. CDR3 nucleotides: TGTGCCAGCACCCCGGGACTAGACATCGAGACCCAGTACTTC. It is translated as CASTPGLDIETQYF.

The chain is built from TRBV19 and TRBJ2-4; D might be TRBD1 (7 bases). The V gene lost 4 bases and the J gene lost 0 bases, with 10 bases spanning the gap. The CDR3 covers 15 residues. Germline assignment: CDR1 LNHDA and CDR2 SQIVND (reference sequence). CDR3 nucleotide sequence: TGTGCCAGTAGTACAGGGGGGTTAGCCAAAAACATTCAGTACTTC. Its protein is CASSTGGLAKNIQYF.

The chain links TRBV5-1 to TRBJ2-7, with a tentative D call TRBD1 (6 bases). The CDR3 is 15 amino acids. Germline CDR1 reads SGHRS; CDR2 reads YFSETQ. V was clipped by 3 bases and J by 6 bases, with 19 bases between them. In DNA, the CDR3 is TGCGCCAGCAGCTGGGGGCGACAGGCGGTGGGCGAGCAGTACTTC. Translation: CASSWGRQAVGEQYF.

This clonotype was found many times. The chain uses TRBV5-1 and TRBJ1-1; 7 bases are shared with TRBD1. Germline CDR1 SGHRS, CDR2 YFSETQ. After removal of 4 bases from V and 4 bases from J, the junction contained 10 bases not matched to a gene. This CDR3 contains 15 residues. DNA for the CDR3: TGCGCCAGCAGCGTAGGGGGCGCGGCGGCCACTGAAGCTTTCTTT. This gives the protein CASSVGGAAATEAFF.

A word on this clonotype: A much larger clone lies a single base off, so this may be a read error. V is TRBV5-1 and J is TRBJ2-7, with a tentative D call TRBD1 (6 bases). The V gene's germline CDR1 is SGHRS and CDR2 YFSETQ. V was trimmed by 3 bases and J by 1 base, leaving 8 bases between them. The CDR3 loop spans 13 amino acids. Written as DNA, the CDR3 is TGCGCCAGCAGCTCAGGGGAATCCTACGAGCAGTACTTC. Translation: CASSSGESYEQYF.

This clonotype has only a few counts. The V call is TRBV29-1, the J call TRBJ2-4; D might be TRBD2 (6 bases). Trimming stripped 6 bases from V and 0 bases from J, with 12 bases between. The V gene's germline CDR1 is SQVTM and CDR2 ANQGSEA. The CDR3 has 14 residues. The CDR3 here is CSVEEGQAKNIQYF. CDR3 nucleotides: TGCAGCGTAGAGGAGGGCCAAGCCAAAAACATTCAGTACTTC. Filled out from reference TRBV29-1 and TRBJ2-4, the complete variable domain reads SAVISQKPSRDICQRGTSLTIQCQVDSQVTMMFWYRQQPGQSLTLIATANQGSEATYESGFVIDKFPISRPNLTFSTLTVSNMSPEDSSIYLCSVEEGQAKNIQYFGAGTRLSVL.

This clonotype turned up a few times. CDR3 sequence reads: CASSQDFLLNYGYTF. DNA of the CDR3: TGCGCCAGCAGCCAAGATTTTCTTCTGAACTATGGCTACACCTTC. V and J are TRBV4-1 and TRBJ1-2, with unresolved D. Germline assignment: CDR1 MGHRA and CDR2 YSYEKL. This CDR3 is built from 15 residues. The germline V and J ends were trimmed by 0 bases and 2 bases, with 10 bases remaining between them.

This clonotype was found a few times. This chain connects TRBV18 to TRBJ1-1; tentative D call: TRBD1 (5 bases). Germline V lookup: CDR1 KGHSH, CDR2 LQKENI. The length of the CDR3 is 15 residues. The V end was cut by 4 bases, the J end by 5 bases, with 17 bases between. In nucleotides, the CDR3 is TGTGCCAGCTCACAGTCTTTGACAGAACCAACTGAAGCTTTCTTT. The encoded protein is CASSQSLTEPTEAFF.

The CDR3 DNA reads as TGTGCCAGCAGTTACTCAGGGGGGCGAGAAAAACTGTTTTTT. Translation gives CASSYSGGREKLFF. The rearrangement uses TRBV6-2 or TRBV6-3 and TRBJ1-4; D might be TRBD1 (6 bases). The ends were cut back, 0 bases at V and 8 bases at J, with 10 bases in the middle. There are 14 residues in the CDR3. In germline, CDR1 is MNHEY, CDR2 SVGEGT.

This chain joins TRBV4-1 and TRBJ2-2; weak D call: TRBD2 (5 bases). This CDR3 has 15 amino acids. Germline-derived CDR1 and CDR2 are MGHRA and YSYEKL. V was trimmed by 1 base and J by 6 bases, leaving 12 bases between them. CDR3: CASSQVDGRAGELFF. The CDR3 DNA sequence: TGCGCCAGCAGCCAAGTTGACGGGCGGGCCGGGGAGCTGTTTTTT.

The chain couples TRBV7-8 to TRBJ1-5, with D maybe TRBD1 (5 bases). The CDR3 covers 14 residues. The germline gives CDR1 SGHVS, CDR2 FQNEAQ. V shed 6 bases and J shed 5 bases, with 14 bases lying between them. In DNA form, the CDR3 reads TGTGCCAGCAGGCCCGGCTTAGGGGATCAGCCCCAGCATTTT. Protein: CASRPGLGDQPQHF.

This clonotype was found many times. The chain has TRBV29-1 and TRBJ1-2, with unresolved D. Per germline, CDR1 SQVTM and CDR2 ANQGSEA. The CDR3 consists of 14 residues. Trimming stripped 6 bases from V and 0 bases from J, with 14 bases between. CDR3 residues: CSVPLQGPNYGYTF. The DNA for the CDR3 is TGCAGCGTCCCACTACAAGGACCTAACTATGGCTACACCTTC.

Many counts were recorded for this clonotype. The V call is TRBV20-1, the J call TRBJ2-2, with 9 bases fitting TRBD2. J lost 5 bases, V lost 1 base, and 5 bases had no gene match. Germline V gives CDR1 DFQATT, CDR2 SNEGSKA (reference sequence). CDR3 size: 15 residues. This CDR3 is CSARGLAGVTGELFF. CDR3 sequence (DNA): TGCAGTGCTAGAGGGTTAGCGGGAGTTACCGGGGAGCTGTTTTTT.